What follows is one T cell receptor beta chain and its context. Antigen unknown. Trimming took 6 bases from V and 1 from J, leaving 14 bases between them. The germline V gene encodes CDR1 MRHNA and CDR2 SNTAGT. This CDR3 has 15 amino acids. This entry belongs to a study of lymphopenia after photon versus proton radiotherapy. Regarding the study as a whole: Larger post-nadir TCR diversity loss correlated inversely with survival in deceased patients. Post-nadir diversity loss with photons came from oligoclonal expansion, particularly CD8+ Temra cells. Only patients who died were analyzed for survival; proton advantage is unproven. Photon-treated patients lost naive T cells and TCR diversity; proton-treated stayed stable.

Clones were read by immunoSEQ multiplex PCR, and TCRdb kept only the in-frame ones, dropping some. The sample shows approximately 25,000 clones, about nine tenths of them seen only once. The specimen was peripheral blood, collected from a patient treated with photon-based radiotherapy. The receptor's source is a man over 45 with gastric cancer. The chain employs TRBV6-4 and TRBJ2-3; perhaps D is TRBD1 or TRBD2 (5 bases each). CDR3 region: CASSGTLGGTDTQYF. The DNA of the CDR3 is TGTGCCAGCAGCGGGACCCTAGGCGGCACAGATACGCAGTATTTT.